This is a list of T cell receptor beta chains from one sample in a study of T-cell reconstitution after alpha-beta-depleted transplantation in children. TCRdb analysed the PCR reads with MiXCR anew, one entry per CDR3 protein. Of more than 500,000 distinct CDR3 sequences in the sample, 10% to 12% were seen once. Sequences were derived from PBMCs, mostly from graft donor cells, sampled 180 days after TCRalphabeta/CD19-depleted stem cell transplant. All receptors come from a female patient between 2 and 15 years old who had a stem cell transplant for aplastic anemia, so the T cells may come from the graft donor. Both conserved end residues are part of each CDR3. The order of the fields is V gene, D gene, CDR3 length, clone size, J gene, CDR3 DNA, CDR3 protein. A D gene is named only where the DNA matches it firmly. Expanded clones are given a class, and other clones once, few, many or no size at all.

>TRBV30|.|14|few|TRBJ1-2
TGTGCCTGGAGTGCCGGCGGCCTCAACTATGGCTACACCTTC
CAWSAGGLNYGYTF
>TRBV20-1|TRBD1|14|.|TRBJ1-1
TGCAGTGCTAGAGACGGACAGGCCCCCACTGAAGCTTTCTTT
CSARDGQAPTEAFF
>TRBV4-1|TRBD2|18|few|TRBJ2-1
TGCGCCAGCAGCCACCGACGAACCGGGACTAGCGGCTACAATGAGCAGTTCTTC
CASSHRRTGTSGYNEQFF
>TRBV12-3/TRBV12-4|TRBD1|13|few|TRBJ2-3
TGTGCCAGCAGAGGGACAGTATACCACACGCAGTATTTT
CASRGTVYHTQYF
>TRBV12-3/TRBV12-4|TRBD2|14|.|TRBJ2-1
TGTGCCAGTAGGTGGGCTAGCGGCTACAATGAGCAGTTCTTC
CASRWASGYNEQFF
>TRBV29-1|.|14|few|TRBJ1-1
TGCAGCGTTGAAGGGGCAATCCACCCGGGTCAAGCTTTCTTT
CSVEGAIHPGQAFF
>TRBV12-3/TRBV12-4|.|17|once|TRBJ2-1
TGTGCCAGCAGCGATTGGGGCTACGGGGGTACCTACAATGAGCAGTTCTTC
CASSDWGYGGTYNEQFF
>TRBV12-3/TRBV12-4|TRBD1|15|few|TRBJ2-5
TGTGCCAGCAGTGGGGGACAGGGGGGGCCGGAGACCCAGTACTTC
CASSGGQGGPETQYF
>TRBV9|.|15|few|TRBJ2-7
TGTGCCAGCAGCGTCTCCCCGACAGGTTCCTACGAGCAGTACTTC
CASSVSPTGSYEQYF
>TRBV2|TRBD2|18|.|TRBJ2-2
TGTGCCAGCAGCGACTGGACTAGCGGGAGTGTGTGGACCGGGGAGCTGTTTTTT
CASSDWTSGSVWTGELFF
>TRBV29-1|.|15|many|TRBJ2-3
TGCAGCGTTGAAGGGGGCGCCACTAGCACAGATACGCAGTATTTT
CSVEGGATSTDTQYF
>TRBV20-1|.|13|.|TRBJ1-2
TGCAGTGCCAGTGTTCGGACGACTTATGGCTACACCTTC
CSASVRTTYGYTF
>TRBV18|TRBD2|16|few|TRBJ2-1
TGTGCCAGCTCACCATGGTCTAGCGGGAGCTACAATGAGCAGTTCTTC
CASSPWSSGSYNEQFF
>TRBV20-1|.|15|few|TRBJ1-6
TGCAGTGCTAGAGCCCTTGTCTCCTATAATTCACCCCTCCACTTT
CSARALVSYNSPLHF
>TRBV3-1|.|18|few|TRBJ2-3
TGTGCCAGCAGCCAAGGGCTAGCCGGTAGCTACGGCACAGATACGCAGTATTTT
CASSQGLAGSYGTDTQYF
>TRBV20-1|TRBD2|14|few|TRBJ2-4
TGCAGTGCCCTGGGGACTAGCTTCAAAAACATTCAGTACTTC
CSALGTSFKNIQYF
>TRBV5-1|TRBD1|14|few|TRBJ1-6
TGCGCCAGCAGCTTGGGACAGGGAAGAACACCCCTCCACTTT
CASSLGQGRTPLHF
>TRBV7-2|TRBD2|16|few|TRBJ2-1
TGTGCCAGCAGCTTAGCTACGGGAGGGCCGGTCCCTGAGCAGTTCTTC
CASSLATGGPVPEQFF
>TRBV20-1|.|13|.|TRBJ2-1
TGCAGTGCTAGTTCCCCGGGATGGGATGAGCAGTTCTTC
CSASSPGWDEQFF
>TRBV25-1|.|12|few|TRBJ2-7
TGTGCCAGCAGAGGCGGAACCTACGAGCAGTACTTC
CASRGGTYEQYF
>TRBV13|TRBD1|15|.|TRBJ1-1
TGTGCCAGCAGCCGCAGACAGGGGACGAACACTGAAGCTTTCTTT
CASSRRQGTNTEAFF
>TRBV12-3/TRBV12-4|.|15|.|TRBJ1-6
TGTGCCAGCAGCCCTGGGCAGAGGGTAAATTCACCCCTCCACTTT
CASSPGQRVNSPLHF
>TRBV27|TRBD1|13|.|TRBJ2-7
TGTGCCAGCAGTCCCGGGACAGGGATTGAGCAGTACTTC
CASSPGTGIEQYF
>TRBV5-6|TRBD1|14|.|TRBJ2-2
TGTGCCAGCAGCTATTCCGGGACAGCCGGGGAGCTGTTTTTT
CASSYSGTAGELFF
>TRBV14|.|12|few|TRBJ1-1
TGTGCCAGCAGCGGAGATAGGGCTGAAGCTTTCTTT
CASSGDRAEAFF
>TRBV27|.|15|few|TRBJ2-5
TGTGCCAGCAGGCCCCAACTAGCAAACCAAGAGACCCAGTACTTC
CASRPQLANQETQYF
>TRBV6-6|.|13|few|TRBJ1-2
TGTGCCAGCAGTTACAACGGCTTCTATGGCTACACCTTC
CASSYNGFYGYTF
>TRBV6-1|TRBD2|15|.|TRBJ2-1
TGTGCCAGCAGTGAAGGCGGGGGGGCGTACAATGAGCAGTTCTTC
CASSEGGGAYNEQFF